The present TCR beta chain was sequenced within a study of blood T cells in healthy people across ages. General observations from the study: Both higher diversity and more naive CD4+ cells marked long-lived donors when set against aged donors.

Regarding this clonotype: The antigen is undetermined.

CDR1 and CDR2 from the germline V gene are SGHAT and FQNNGV. The length of the CDR3 is 11 residues. Trimming pared 6 bases from V and 7 bases from J, leaving 10 bases between. Together with a sample-barcoded 5' primer, a J-beta primer mix was included in a second PCR lasting about 6 to 11 cycles. TCRdb passed the 5' RACE reads through MiXCR, listing each CDR3 protein once. This sample carries 870,000 or so distinct CDR3 sequences, more than 25% of them seen once, and the ten largest clones take around a sixth. The chain is built from TRBV11-2 and TRBJ2-7; D possibly corresponds to TRBD1 (6 bases). This sequence was found in a woman over 75 in good health. The specimen was blood. CDR3 nucleotide sequence: TGTGCCAGCAGACAGGGACGAGAGCAGTACTTC. Its translation is CASRQGREQYF. Full variable domain (rest looked up from reference TRBV11-2 and TRBJ2-7): EAGVAQSPRYKIIEKRQSVAFWCNPISGHATLYWYQQILGQGPKLLIQFQNNGVVDDSQLPKDRFSAERLKGVDSTLKIQPAKLEDSAVYLCASRQGREQYFGPGTRLTVT.